This entry concerns a single TCR beta chain. Trimming removed 5 bases at V and 5 bases at J, with 6 bases between. Germline CDR1 MNHEY, CDR2 SVGAGI. The CDR3 length is 11 residues. The data were obtained in a study of cytomegalovirus exposure and HLA in healthy donors. The PCR was carried out with 60 Vbeta primers and 13 Jbeta primers. TCRdb's copy holds only in-frame clones and misses some; the assay was immunoSEQ multiplex PCR. The data hold roughly 180,000 clones, with over 70% observed a single time. Sequenced input: PBMCs. The receptor comes from a woman aged 55-70 years in good health and CMV-seropositive. The rearrangement joins TRBV6-5 to TRBJ2-5; D is uncertain. The CDR3 is CASSNAETQYF. The CDR3 DNA reads as TGTGCCAGCAGTAATGCGGAGACCCAGTACTTC.